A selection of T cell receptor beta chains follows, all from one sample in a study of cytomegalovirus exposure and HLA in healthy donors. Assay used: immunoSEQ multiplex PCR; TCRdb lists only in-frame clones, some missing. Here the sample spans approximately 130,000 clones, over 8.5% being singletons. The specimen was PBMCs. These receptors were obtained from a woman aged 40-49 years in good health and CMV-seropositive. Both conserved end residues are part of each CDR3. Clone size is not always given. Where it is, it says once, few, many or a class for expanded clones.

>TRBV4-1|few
CASSQNLAASTDTQYF
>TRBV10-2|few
CASSDSSQGNTEAFF
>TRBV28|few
CASSRIGGYEQYF
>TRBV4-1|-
CASRQQGASYGYTF
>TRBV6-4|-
CASSAVSGTGDHGYTF
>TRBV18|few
CASSRTGTGGMDEAFF
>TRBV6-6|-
CASSSPNYEQYF
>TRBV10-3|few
CAIRSTEGSSPLHF
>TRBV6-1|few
CASRGAFNQPQHF
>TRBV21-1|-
CASSFRHPNTGELFF
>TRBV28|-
CAGGRQGGYTF
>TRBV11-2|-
CASSLAGPEQYF
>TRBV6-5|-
CASRDTVSGAGYTF
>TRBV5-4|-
CASSLESSSYEQYF
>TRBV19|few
CASSSGGNVNEQFF
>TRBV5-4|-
CASSLAFSLAGELFF
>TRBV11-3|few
CASSLRGGELFF
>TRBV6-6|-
CASSLPTGLNEKLFF
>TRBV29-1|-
CSADAVNTEAFF
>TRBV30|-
CAWSRGQDNSPLHF
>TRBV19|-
CASRDYGYTF
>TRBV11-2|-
CASTVGTSGGAYNEQFF
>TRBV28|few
CASRGGQETQYF
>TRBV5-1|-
CASGRLAGGANEQFF
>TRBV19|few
CASSISGNTEAFF
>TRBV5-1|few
CASSLVGDEQFF
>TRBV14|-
CASSQGTSGAPRETQYF
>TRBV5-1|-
CASSIWASGEETQYF
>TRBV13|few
CASSSVLAEAKNIQYF
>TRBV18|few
CASSWSGTGNTIYF
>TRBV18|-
CASSPTTALAGETGELFF
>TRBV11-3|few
CASSFRGQVANTGELFF
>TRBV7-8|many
CASSLAVSSGDQTNEQFF
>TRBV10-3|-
CAIKLDTSSYNEQFF
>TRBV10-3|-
CAISPGQGLEKLFF
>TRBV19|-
CASGGARQFF
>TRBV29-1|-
CSVARTGATDTQYF
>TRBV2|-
CASSPFAASTDTQYF
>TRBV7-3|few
CASSLNAGQGARGANVLTF
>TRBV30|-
CACLGTGRPSTDTQYF
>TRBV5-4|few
CASSFVQGAGTGELFF
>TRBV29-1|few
CSATRTEAFF
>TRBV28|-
CASTRLAGDEQYF
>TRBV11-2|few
CASSGQGAGEQYF
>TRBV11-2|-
CASSARLANTGELFF
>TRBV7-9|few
CASRNLSGQYF